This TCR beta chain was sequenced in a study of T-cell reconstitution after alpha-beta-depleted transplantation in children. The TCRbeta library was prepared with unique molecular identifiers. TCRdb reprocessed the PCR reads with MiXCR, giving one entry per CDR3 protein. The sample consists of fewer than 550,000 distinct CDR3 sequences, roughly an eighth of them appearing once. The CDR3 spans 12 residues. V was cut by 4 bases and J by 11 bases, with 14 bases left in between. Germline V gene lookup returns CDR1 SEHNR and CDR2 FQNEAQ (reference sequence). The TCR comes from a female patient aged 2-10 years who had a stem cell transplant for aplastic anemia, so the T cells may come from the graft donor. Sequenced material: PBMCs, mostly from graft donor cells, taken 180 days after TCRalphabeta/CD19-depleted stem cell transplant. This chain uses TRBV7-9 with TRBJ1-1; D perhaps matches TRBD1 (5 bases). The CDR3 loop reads CASSSSWDGAFF. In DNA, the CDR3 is TGTGCCAGCAGCTCGTCGTGGGACGGGGCTTTCTTT.